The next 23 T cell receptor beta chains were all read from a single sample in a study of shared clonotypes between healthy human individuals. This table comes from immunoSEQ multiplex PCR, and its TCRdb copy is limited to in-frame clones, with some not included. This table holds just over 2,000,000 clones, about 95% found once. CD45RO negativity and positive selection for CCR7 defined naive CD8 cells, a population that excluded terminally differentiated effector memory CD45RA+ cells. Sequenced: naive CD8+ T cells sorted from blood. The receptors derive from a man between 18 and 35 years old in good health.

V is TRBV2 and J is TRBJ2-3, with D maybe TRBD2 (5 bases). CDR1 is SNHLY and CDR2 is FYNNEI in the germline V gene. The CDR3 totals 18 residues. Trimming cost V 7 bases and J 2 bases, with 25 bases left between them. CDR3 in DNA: TGTGCCAGCACGTCTTCCGGGAACCCTGATGTCGACACAGATACGCAGTATTTT. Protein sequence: CASTSSGNPDVDTDTQYF.

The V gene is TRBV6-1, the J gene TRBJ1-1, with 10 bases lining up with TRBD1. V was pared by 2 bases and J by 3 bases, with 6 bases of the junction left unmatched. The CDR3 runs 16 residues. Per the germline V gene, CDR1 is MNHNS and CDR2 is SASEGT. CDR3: CASSELDRGGDTEAFF. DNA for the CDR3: TGTGCCAGCAGTGAATTGGACAGGGGGGGAGACACTGAAGCTTTCTTT.

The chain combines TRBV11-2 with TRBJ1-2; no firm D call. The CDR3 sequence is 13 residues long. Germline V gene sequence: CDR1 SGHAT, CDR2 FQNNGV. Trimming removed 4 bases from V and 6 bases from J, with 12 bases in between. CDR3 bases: TGTGCCAGCAGCTCCGGACCGTTCAATGGCTACACCTTC. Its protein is CASSSGPFNGYTF.

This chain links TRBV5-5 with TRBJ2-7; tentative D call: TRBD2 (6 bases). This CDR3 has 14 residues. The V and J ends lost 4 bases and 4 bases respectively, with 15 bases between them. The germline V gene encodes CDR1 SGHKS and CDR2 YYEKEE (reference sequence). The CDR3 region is CASSPWDSGYEQYF. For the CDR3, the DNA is TGTGCCAGCAGCCCCTGGGATAGCGGATACGAGCAGTACTTC.

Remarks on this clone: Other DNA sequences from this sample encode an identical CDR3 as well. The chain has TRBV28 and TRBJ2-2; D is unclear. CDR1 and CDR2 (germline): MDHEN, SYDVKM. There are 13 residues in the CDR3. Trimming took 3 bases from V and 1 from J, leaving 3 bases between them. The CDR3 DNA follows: TGTGCCAGCAGTTTTGGGAACACCGGGGAGCTGTTTTTT. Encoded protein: CASSFGNTGELFF.

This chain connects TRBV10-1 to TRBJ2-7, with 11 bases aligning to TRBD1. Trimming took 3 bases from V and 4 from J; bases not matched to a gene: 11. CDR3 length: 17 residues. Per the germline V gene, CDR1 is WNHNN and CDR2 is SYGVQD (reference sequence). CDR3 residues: CASSESPSGTGGYEQYF. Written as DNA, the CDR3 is TGCGCCAGCAGTGAAAGCCCATCCGGGACAGGGGGTTACGAGCAGTACTTC.

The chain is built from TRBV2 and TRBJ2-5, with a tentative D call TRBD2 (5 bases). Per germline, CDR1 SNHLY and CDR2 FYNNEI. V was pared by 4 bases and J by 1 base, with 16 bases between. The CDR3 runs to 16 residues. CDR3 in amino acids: CASSGRSLVVQETQYF. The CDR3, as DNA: TGTGCCAGCAGTGGGAGGAGCCTGGTGGTCCAAGAGACCCAGTACTTC.

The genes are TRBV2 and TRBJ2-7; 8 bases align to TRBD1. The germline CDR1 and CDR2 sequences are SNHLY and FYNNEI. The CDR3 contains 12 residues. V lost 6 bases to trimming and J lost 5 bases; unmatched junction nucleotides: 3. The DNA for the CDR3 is TGTGCCAGCAGGGGACAGGACCACGAGCAGTACTTC. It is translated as CASRGQDHEQYF.

CDR3 sequence: CASSVDVRAEQYF. DNA for the CDR3: TGTGCCAGCAGCGTAGACGTTCGGGCCGAGCAGTACTTC. This chain uses TRBV9 with TRBJ2-7; D uncertain. V was shortened by 0 bases and J by 6 bases, with 10 bases between the two germline ends. Germline assignment: CDR1 SGDLS and CDR2 YYNGEE. The length of the CDR3 is 13 residues.

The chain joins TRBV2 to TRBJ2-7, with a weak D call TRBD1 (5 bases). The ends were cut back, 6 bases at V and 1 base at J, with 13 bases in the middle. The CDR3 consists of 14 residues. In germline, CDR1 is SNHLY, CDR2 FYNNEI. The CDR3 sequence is CASSLGQKSYEQYF. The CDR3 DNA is TGTGCCAGCAGCCTCGGACAAAAGTCCTACGAGCAGTACTTC.

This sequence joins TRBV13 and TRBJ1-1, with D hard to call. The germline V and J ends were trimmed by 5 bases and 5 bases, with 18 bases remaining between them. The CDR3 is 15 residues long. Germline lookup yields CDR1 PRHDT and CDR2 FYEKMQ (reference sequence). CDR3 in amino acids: CASSLVRKSGTEAFF. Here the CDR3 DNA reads TGTGCCAGCAGCCTAGTTAGAAAGTCGGGGACTGAAGCTTTCTTT.

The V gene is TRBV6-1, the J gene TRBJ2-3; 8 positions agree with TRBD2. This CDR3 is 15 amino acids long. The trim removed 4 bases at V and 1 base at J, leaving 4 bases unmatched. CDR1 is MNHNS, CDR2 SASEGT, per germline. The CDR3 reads CASSVPAGGTDTQYF. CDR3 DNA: TGTGCCAGCAGTGTACCAGCGGGGGGCACAGATACGCAGTATTTT.

CDR3 loop: CAWIRRLNEKLFF. CDR3 in DNA: TGTGCCTGGATCCGCAGACTAAATGAAAAACTGTTTTTT. The J gene is TRBJ1-4, the V gene TRBV30, with D unresolved. The germline V and J ends were trimmed by 4 bases and 5 bases, with 11 bases remaining between them. This CDR3 has 13 residues. CDR1 GTSNPN and CDR2 SVGIG come from the germline V gene (reference sequence).

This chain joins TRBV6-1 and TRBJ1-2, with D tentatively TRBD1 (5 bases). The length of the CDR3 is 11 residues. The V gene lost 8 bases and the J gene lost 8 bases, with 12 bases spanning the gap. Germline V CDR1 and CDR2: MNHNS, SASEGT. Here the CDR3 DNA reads TGTGCCAGCTGGGGGTCGGAGGGCTACACCTTC. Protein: CASWGSEGYTF.

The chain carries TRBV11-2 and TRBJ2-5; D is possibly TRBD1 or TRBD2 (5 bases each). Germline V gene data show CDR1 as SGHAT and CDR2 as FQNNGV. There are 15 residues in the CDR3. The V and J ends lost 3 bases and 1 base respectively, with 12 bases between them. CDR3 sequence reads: CASSFRDAVQETQYF. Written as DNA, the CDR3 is TGTGCCAGCAGCTTCCGGGACGCGGTCCAAGAGACCCAGTACTTC.

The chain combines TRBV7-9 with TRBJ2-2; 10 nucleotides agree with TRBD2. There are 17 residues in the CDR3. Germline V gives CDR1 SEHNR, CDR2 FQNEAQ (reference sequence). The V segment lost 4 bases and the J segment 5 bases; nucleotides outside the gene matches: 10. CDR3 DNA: TGTGCCAGCAGCTCCCCTCCGGGACTAGCGACTACCGGGGAGCTGTTTTTT. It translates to CASSSPPGLATTGELFF.

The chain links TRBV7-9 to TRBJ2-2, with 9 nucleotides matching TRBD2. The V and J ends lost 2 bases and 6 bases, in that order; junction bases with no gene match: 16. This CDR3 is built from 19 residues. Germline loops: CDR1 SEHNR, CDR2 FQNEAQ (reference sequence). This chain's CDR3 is CASSLHPGEGTSHPGELFF. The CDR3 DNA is TGTGCCAGCAGCTTACACCCGGGGGAGGGGACTAGCCATCCCGGGGAGCTGTTTTTT. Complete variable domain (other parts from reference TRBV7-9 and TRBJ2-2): DTGVSQNPRHKITKRGQNVTFRCDPISEHNRLYWYRQTLGQGPEFLTYFQNEAQLEKSRLLSDRFSAERPKGSFSTLEIQRTEQGDSAMYLCASSLHPGEGTSHPGELFFGEGSRLTVL.

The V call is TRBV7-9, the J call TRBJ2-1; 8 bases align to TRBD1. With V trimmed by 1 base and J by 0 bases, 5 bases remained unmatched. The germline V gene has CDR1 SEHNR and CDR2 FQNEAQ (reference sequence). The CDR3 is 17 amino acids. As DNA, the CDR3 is TGTGCCAGCAGCTTAGGGCAGGGGGCTATCTCCTACAATGAGCAGTTCTTC. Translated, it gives CASSLGQGAISYNEQFF. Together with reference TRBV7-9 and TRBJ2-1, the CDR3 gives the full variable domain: DTGVSQNPRHKITKRGQNVTFRCDPISEHNRLYWYRQTLGQGPEFLTYFQNEAQLEKSRLLSDRFSAERPKGSFSTLEIQRTEQGDSAMYLCASSLGQGAISYNEQFFGPGTRLTVL.

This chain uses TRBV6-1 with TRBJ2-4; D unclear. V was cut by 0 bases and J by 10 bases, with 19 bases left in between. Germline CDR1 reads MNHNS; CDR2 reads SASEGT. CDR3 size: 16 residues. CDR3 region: CASSEAFGSRKGIQYF. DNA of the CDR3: TGTGCCAGCAGTGAAGCGTTCGGGTCTCGAAAGGGTATTCAGTACTTC.

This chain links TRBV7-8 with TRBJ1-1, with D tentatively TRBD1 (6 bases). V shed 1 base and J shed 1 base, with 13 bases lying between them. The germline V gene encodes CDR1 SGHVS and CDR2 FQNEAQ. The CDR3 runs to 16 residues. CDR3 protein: CASSLEVGARNTEAFF. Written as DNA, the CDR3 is TGTGCCAGCAGCTTAGAGGTGGGGGCGCGGAACACTGAAGCTTTCTTT.

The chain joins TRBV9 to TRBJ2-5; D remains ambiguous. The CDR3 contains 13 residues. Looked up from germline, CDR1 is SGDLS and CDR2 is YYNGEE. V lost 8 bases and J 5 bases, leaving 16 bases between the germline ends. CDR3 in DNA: TGTGCCAGTTCTAAAGCCTCATGGGAGACCCAGTACTTC. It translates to CASSKASWETQYF.

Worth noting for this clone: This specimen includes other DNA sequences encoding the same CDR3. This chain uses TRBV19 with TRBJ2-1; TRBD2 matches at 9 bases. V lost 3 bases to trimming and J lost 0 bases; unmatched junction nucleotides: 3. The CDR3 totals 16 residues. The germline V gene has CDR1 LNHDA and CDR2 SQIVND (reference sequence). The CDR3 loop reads CASSMRAGGSYNEQFF. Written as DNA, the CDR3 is TGTGCCAGTAGTATGAGAGCGGGAGGCTCCTACAATGAGCAGTTCTTC.

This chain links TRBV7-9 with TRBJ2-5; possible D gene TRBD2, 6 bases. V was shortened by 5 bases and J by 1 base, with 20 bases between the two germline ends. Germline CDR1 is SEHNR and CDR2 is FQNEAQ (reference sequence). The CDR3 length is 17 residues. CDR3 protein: CASSPRTSGPVQETQYF. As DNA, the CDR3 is TGTGCCAGCAGCCCTAGAACCAGCGGGCCAGTCCAAGAGACCCAGTACTTC.